This is a list of T cell receptor beta chains from one sample in a study of long-term antiretroviral therapy in people with HIV. Sequenced by immunoSEQ multiplex PCR; TCRdb stores in-frame clones only, minus some. The data contain tens of thousands of clones, less than 80% of them singletons. Sample: unsorted PBMCs, taken 1.1 years before starting antiretroviral therapy. The receptors shown here come from a woman aged 35 to 49 with HIV. Each CDR3 is given with its conserved first and last residue. D genes are given only for firm matches. Only part of the rows carry a size: once, few, many, or a class if the clone is expanded.

abundance | j_gene | v_gene | d_gene | CDR3nt | CDR3aa
- | TRBJ2-5 | TRBV5-1 | - | TGCGCCAGCAGCTGGGGGGCCGCGGTAGGCCAAGAGACCCAGTACTTC | CASSWGAAVGQETQYF
- | TRBJ2-7 | TRBV2 | - | TGTGCCAGCAGTGAAGGACGGCCGTCCGTGGCATACGAGCAGTACTTC | CASSEGRPSVAYEQYF
- | TRBJ1-5 | TRBV6-1 | - | TGTGCCAGCAGTGATTTCCACCAGCCCCAGCATTTT | CASSDFHQPQHF
- | TRBJ1-2 | TRBV12-5 | - | TGTGCTACCCAGGGCAGGGGATATGGCTACACCTTC | CATQGRGYGYTF
- | TRBJ2-1 | TRBV7-9 | - | TGTGCCAGCACCTTTCGGGACAATGAGCAGTTCTTC | CASTFRDNEQFF
- | TRBJ2-3 | TRBV10-2 | - | TGCGCCAGCAGTAAGCTCGGAGATACGCAGTATTTT | CASSKLGDTQYF
once | TRBJ2-7 | TRBV5-4 | - | TGTGCCAGCAGCTCAAGGGGAGCTAGGATCGGCGAGCAGTACTTC | CASSSRGARIGEQYF
- | TRBJ1-3 | TRBV18 | TRBD1 | TGTGCCAGCTCCCTCAGGGACGGACAGGGAAGAAACACCATATATTTT | CASSLRDGQGRNTIYF
- | TRBJ2-5 | TRBV25-1 | - | TGTGCCAGCAGTGAAGACAGGCGCCTCCAAGAGACCCAGTACTTC | CASSEDRRLQETQYF
once | TRBJ2-2 | TRBV7-2 | TRBD2 | TGTGCCAGCAGCTTAAACCCCGCGGGAGGGGGAGCAACCGGGGAGCTGTTTTTT | CASSLNPAGGGATGELFF
- | TRBJ1-1 | TRBV11-3 | TRBD1 | TGTGCCAGCAGCGCCCGACAGGGGCGGAACACTGAAGCTTTCTTT | CASSARQGRNTEAFF
- | TRBJ1-1 | TRBV21-1 | - | TGTGCCAGCAGCAGGGGGGAGTTGGGCACTGAAGCTTTCTTT | CASSRGELGTEAFF
- | TRBJ1-6 | TRBV4-3 | - | TGCGCCAGCAGCCAAGATCACCAGGGCAGGTCACCCCTCCACTTT | CASSQDHQGRSPLHF
- | TRBJ1-5 | TRBV6-7 | TRBD1 | TGTGCCAGCAGTTACCCCTGCCCAGGGGGGGGCAATCAGCCCCAGCATTTT | CASSYPCPGGGNQPQHF
- | TRBJ2-1 | TRBV11-1 | - | TGTGCCAGCAGCAAGCGGCGGACCTACAATGAGCAGTTCTTC | CASSKRRTYNEQFF
- | TRBJ1-6 | TRBV6-5 | - | TGTGCCAGCAGTCCCCGGGGGGGGGCTGGTTCACCCCTCCACTTT | CASSPRGGAGSPLHF
- | TRBJ2-1 | TRBV30 | TRBD1 | TGTGCCTGGAGTGGCCGGACAGGGAACGAGCAGTTCTTC | CAWSGRTGNEQFF
- | TRBJ1-4 | TRBV29-1 | TRBD1 | TGCAGCGTTCGCTTTCCGGGACAGTCTAATGAAAAACTGTTTTTT | CSVRFPGQSNEKLFF
- | TRBJ2-1 | TRBV5-1 | TRBD1 | TGCGCCAGCAGCTTAGACAGGGCGTACAATGAGCAGTTCTTC | CASSLDRAYNEQFF
- | TRBJ2-2 | TRBV19 | - | TGTGCCAGTAGTGGCCCCTCCAGGGCAGGGGCCACCGGGGAGCTGTTTTTT | CASSGPSRAGATGELFF
medium-sized | TRBJ2-7 | TRBV27 | TRBD2 | TGTGCCAGCAGTCTAGGTGGGGGCGGGAGGTGGTACGAGCAGTACTTC | CASSLGGGGRWYEQYF
- | TRBJ2-5 | TRBV5-1 | - | TGCGCCAGCAGCTTGCAGGGCAGCCCCCAAGAGACCCAGTACTTC | CASSLQGSPQETQYF
- | TRBJ1-1 | TRBV12-5 | - | TGTGCTAGTGGTTTTAAGCTAAACACTGAAGCTTTCTTT | CASGFKLNTEAFF
- | TRBJ2-7 | TRBV27 | - | TGTGCCAGCAGTCAATTCCCGCGGGAAGCCAACTCCGACGAGCAGTACTTC | CASSQFPREANSDEQYF
few | TRBJ2-3 | TRBV7-9 | TRBD2 | TGTGCCAGCATCGGGAGGGAGAGAGATACGCAGTATTTT | CASIGRERDTQYF
- | TRBJ1-4 | TRBV7-7 | - | TGTGCCAGCAGCATTGGTCAGGGTGAAAAACTGTTTTTT | CASSIGQGEKLFF
- | TRBJ2-7 | TRBV7-9 | - | TGTGCCAGCAGCTTTGGAGACTACGAGCAGTACTTC | CASSFGDYEQYF
- | TRBJ2-3 | TRBV6-1 | - | TGTGCCAGCAGTGAAGATTCTGGAGGGGGCGCAGATACGCAGTATTTT | CASSEDSGGGADTQYF
once | TRBJ2-1 | TRBV5-5 | TRBD2 | TGTGCCAGCAGCTTGGAACTAGCGGGAGGATCCTACAATGAGCAGTTCTTC | CASSLELAGGSYNEQFF